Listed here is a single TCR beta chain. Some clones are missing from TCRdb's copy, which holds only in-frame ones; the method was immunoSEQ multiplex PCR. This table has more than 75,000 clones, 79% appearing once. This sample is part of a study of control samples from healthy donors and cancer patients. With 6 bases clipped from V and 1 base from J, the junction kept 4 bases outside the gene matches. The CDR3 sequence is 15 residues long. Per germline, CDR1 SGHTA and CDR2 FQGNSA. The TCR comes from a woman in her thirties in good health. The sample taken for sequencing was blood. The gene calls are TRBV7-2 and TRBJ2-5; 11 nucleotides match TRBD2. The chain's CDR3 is CASRLSGGVQETQYF. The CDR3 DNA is TGTGCCAGCAGACTTAGCGGGGGGGTCCAAGAGACCCAGTACTTC.